Below are 2 T cell receptor beta chains sequenced from a single sample in a study of T cell repertoires in aging, cancer and after chemotherapy. A mixed TRB-A/B primer pool amplified rearranged TRB by multiplex touch-down PCR. TCRdb reprocessed the multiplex PCR reads with MiXCR, giving one entry per CDR3 protein. The data hold approximately 3,000 distinct CDR3 sequences, with around 26% observed a single time. The template was genomic DNA from peripheral blood, not RNA. Sequencing used blood. The source is a human donor with a solid tumor.

Concerning this clonotype: A read error may be the cause here, since a much bigger clone is one base away. The genes are TRBV18 and TRBJ1-4; D possibly corresponds to TRBD1 (6 bases). In germline, CDR1 is KGHSH, CDR2 LQKENI. The CDR3 spans 15 residues. CDR3 DNA sequence: TGTACCAGCTCACCCCTGACAGGTGTCGGTGAAAAACTGTTTTTT. Amino acid sequence: CTSSPLTGVGEKLFF. The entire variable domain, with the rest obtained from reference TRBV18 and TRBJ1-4, is as follows: NAGVMQNPRHLVRRRGQEARLRCSPMKGHSHVYWYRQLPEEGLKFMVYLQKENIIDESGMPKERFSAEFPKEGPSILRIQQVVRGDSAAYFCTSSPLTGVGEKLFFGSGTQLSVL.

Within the sample, this clonotype is medium-sized (0.01 to 0.1%). The chain recombines TRBV19 with TRBJ1-1, with 9 positions matching TRBD1. V lost 5 bases, J lost 1 base, and 2 bases stayed unmatched. Germline V gene lookup returns CDR1 LNHDA and CDR2 SQIVND (reference sequence). The CDR3 length is 14 residues. CDR3 sequence: CASSAGQGNTEAFF. The DNA for the CDR3 is TGTGCCAGTAGTGCGGGACAGGGGAACACTGAAGCTTTCTTT.